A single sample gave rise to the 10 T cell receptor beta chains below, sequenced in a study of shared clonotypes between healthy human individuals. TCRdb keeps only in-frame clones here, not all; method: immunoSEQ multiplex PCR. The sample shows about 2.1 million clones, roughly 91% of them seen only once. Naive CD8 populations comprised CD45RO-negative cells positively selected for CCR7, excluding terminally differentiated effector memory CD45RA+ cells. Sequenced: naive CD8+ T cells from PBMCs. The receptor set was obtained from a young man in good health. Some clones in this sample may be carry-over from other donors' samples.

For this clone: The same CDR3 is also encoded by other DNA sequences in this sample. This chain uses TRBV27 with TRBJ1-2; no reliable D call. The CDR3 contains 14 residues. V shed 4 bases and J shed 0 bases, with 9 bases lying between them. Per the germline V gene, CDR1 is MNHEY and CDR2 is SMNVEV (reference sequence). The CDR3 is CASSWGGSNYGYTF. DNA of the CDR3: TGTGCCAGCAGTTGGGGAGGTTCTAACTATGGCTACACCTTC.

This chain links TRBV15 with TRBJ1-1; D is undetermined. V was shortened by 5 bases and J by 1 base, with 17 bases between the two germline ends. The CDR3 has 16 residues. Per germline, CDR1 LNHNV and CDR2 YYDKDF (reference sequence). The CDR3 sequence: CATSPRREQSNTEAFF. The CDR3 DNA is TGTGCCACCAGCCCCCGACGGGAACAGTCGAACACTGAAGCTTTCTTT.

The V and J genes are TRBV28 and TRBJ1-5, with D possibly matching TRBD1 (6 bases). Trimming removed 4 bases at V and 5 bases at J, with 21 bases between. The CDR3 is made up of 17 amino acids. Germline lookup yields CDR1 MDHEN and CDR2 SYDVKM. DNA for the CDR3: TGTGCCAGCAGTTATGCCCCACTCCGACAGGACGATCAGCCCCAGCATTTT. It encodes CASSYAPLRQDDQPQHF.

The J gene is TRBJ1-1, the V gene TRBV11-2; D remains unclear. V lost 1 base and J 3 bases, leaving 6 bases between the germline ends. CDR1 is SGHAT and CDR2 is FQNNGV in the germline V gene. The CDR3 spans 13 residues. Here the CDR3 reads CASSLGEYTEAFF. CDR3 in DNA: TGTGCCAGCAGCTTAGGGGAGTACACTGAAGCTTTCTTT.

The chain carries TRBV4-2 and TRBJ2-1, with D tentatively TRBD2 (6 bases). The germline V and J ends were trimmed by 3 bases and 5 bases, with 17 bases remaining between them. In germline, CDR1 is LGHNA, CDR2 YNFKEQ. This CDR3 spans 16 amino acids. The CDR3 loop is CASSHPVLEGNNEQFF. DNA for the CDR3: TGTGCCAGCAGCCATCCCGTTCTGGAGGGAAACAATGAGCAGTTCTTC.

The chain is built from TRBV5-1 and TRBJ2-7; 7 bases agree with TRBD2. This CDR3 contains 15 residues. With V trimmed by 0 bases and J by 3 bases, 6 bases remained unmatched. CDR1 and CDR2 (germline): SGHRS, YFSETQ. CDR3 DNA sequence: TGCGCCAGCAGCTTGGCTCGGGAGGTGGGCTACGAGCAGTACTTC. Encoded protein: CASSLAREVGYEQYF. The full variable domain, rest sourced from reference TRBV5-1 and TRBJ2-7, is KAGVTQTPRYLIKTRGQQVTLSCSPISGHRSVSWYQQTPGQGLQFLFEYFSETQRNKGNFPGRFSGRQFSNSRSEMNVSTLELGDSALYLCASSLAREVGYEQYFGPGTRLTVT.

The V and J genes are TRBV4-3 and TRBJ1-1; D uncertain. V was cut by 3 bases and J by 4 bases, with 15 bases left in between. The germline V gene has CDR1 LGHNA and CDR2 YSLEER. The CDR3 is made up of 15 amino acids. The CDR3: CASSHLETTPTEAFF. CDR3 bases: TGCGCCAGCAGCCACCTCGAAACAACACCCACTGAAGCTTTCTTT.

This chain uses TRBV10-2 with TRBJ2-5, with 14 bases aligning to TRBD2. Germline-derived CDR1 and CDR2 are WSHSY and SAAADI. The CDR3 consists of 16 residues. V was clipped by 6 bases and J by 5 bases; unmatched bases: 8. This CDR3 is CASSEGLAGVGETQYF. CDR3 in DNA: TGCGCCAGCAGCGAGGGACTAGCGGGAGTGGGGGAGACCCAGTACTTC.

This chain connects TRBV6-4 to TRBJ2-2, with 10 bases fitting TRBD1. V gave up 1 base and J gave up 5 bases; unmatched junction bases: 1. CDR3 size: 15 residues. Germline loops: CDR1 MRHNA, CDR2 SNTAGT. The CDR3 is CASSDWGQGTGELFF. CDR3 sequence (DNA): TGTGCCAGCAGTGACTGGGGACAGGGGACCGGGGAGCTGTTTTTT.

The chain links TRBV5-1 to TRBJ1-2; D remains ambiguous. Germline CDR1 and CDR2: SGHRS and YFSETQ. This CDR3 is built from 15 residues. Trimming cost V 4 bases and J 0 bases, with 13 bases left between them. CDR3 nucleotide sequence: TGCGCCAGCAGCGCTACCCTCAGTGCTAACTATGGCTACACCTTC. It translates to CASSATLSANYGYTF.